This paragraph reports one TCR beta chain. Antigen specificity is unknown. These data come from a study of T cell responses to AZD1222 COVID-19 vaccine. Findings and limits, study-wide: Following two doses of AZD1222, Spike-specific TCR breadth and depth rose.

The CDR3 covers 14 residues. CDR1 and CDR2 from the germline V gene are MNHEY and SVGEGT. The ends were cut back, 6 bases at V and 5 bases at J, with 14 bases in the middle. TCRdb keeps only in-frame clones here, not all; method: immunoSEQ multiplex PCR. The table has over 100,000 clones, 85% to 90% seen once. The chain is built from TRBV6-2 or TRBV6-3 and TRBJ2-1; D may be TRBD2 (5 bases). Here the sequenced sample was peripheral blood, taken on day 0 of AZD1222 vaccination. The receptor was derived from an adult in good health. The DNA for the CDR3 is TGTGCCAGCAGCCGCGGACTTCTGGACAATGAGCAGTTCTTC. Translation: CASSRGLLDNEQFF.